This TCR beta chain was found in a study of T cells after yellow fever vaccination. The study's findings and limits: The appearance of a small share of clonotypes in both CD4 and CD8 compartments was observed.

5'RACE template switching produced TCR cDNA carrying a universal primer site and UMIs. One entry per CDR3 protein results from TCRdb running MiXCR on the 5' RACE reads. The sample comprises a few hundred thousand distinct CDR3 sequences, around 3.1% of which are singletons, and under 3.5% rests with the top ten. The length of the CDR3 is 15 residues. From germline, CDR1 is SGHRS and CDR2 YFSETQ. V shed 0 bases and J 2 bases; nucleotides not matched to a gene: 0. The table lists this clonotype with many counts. Its antigen is not identified. This rearrangement joins TRBV5-1 to TRBJ2-1; 9 nucleotides line up with TRBD2. This TCR came from a man between 18 and 35 years old who received the YFV17D yellow fever vaccine. The sample consisted of CD4+ T cells sorted from PBMCs, taken 10 days after the yellow fever booster vaccination. Written as DNA, the CDR3 is TGCGCCAGCAGCTTGGGCGGGGGGGCCTACAATGAGCAGTTCTTC. Protein: CASSLGGGAYNEQFF.